Sequencing of this T cell receptor (beta chain) was carried out in a study of control samples from healthy donors and cancer patients. The assay was immunoSEQ multiplex PCR, and TCRdb's table has in-frame clones only and misses some. The sample holds 250,000 to 300,000 clones; approximately 80% are singletons and the top ten take about an eighth. Germline V gene data show CDR1 as SGHRS and CDR2 as YFSETQ. The CDR3 covers 16 residues. V lost 4 bases and J 0 bases, leaving 14 bases between the germline ends. The chain uses TRBV5-1 and TRBJ1-3; D is undetermined. The clonotype was recovered from a woman aged 60-70 years with lung cancer. The sequencing sample was made of PBMCs. Here the CDR3 reads CASSPEGVGSGNTIYF. The CDR3 DNA sequence: TGCGCCAGCAGCCCGGAAGGAGTTGGCTCTGGAAACACCATATATTTT.